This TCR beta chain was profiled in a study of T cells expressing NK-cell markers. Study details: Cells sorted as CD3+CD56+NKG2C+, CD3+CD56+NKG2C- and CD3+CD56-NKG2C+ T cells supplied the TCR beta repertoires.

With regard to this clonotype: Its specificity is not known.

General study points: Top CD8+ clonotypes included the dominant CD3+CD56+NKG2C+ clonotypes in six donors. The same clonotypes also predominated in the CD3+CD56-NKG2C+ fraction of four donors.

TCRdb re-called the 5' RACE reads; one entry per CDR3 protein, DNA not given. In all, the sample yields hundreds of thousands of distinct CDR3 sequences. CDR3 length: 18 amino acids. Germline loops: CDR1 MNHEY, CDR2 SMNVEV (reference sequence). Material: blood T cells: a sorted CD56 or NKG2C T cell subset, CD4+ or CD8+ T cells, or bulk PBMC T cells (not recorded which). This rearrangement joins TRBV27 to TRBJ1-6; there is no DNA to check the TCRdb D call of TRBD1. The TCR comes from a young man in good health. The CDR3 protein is CASSLSSFSTGGNSPLHF.